Listed here are 19 T cell receptor beta chains from one sample, sequenced in a study of blood T cells in healthy people across ages. The authors ran a second PCR of about 6 to 11 cycles using a sample-barcoded 5' primer and a J-beta primer mix. MiXCR, applied by TCRdb to the 5' RACE reads, yields one record per CDR3 protein. The data contain about 760,000 distinct CDR3 sequences, 20% to 25% of them singletons. These data were likewise used in another study, on T cells of mothers and their children.

The source material was blood. These receptors were collected from a boy younger than 18 in good health.

This clonotype has a handful of counts. The genes are TRBV6-2 or TRBV6-3 and TRBJ2-5, with D possibly matching TRBD2 (5 bases). Deletions cut 7 bases from V and 1 base from J, with 10 bases between. There are 13 residues in the CDR3. Germline CDR1 MNHEY, CDR2 SVGEGT. The CDR3 is CASIRGFQETQYF. CDR3 DNA sequence: TGTGCCAGCATTCGGGGTTTCCAAGAGACCCAGTACTTC.

The gene calls are TRBV7-9 and TRBJ1-2; 9 bases line up with TRBD1. Germline assignment: CDR1 SEHNR and CDR2 FQNEAQ (reference sequence). The J segment lost 6 bases and the V segment lost 5 bases, leaving 7 bases of the junction unmatched. CDR3 length: 14 amino acids. The CDR3 sequence: CASSPGTGRDGYTF. Here the CDR3 DNA reads TGTGCCAGCAGCCCGGGGACAGGGAGGGATGGCTACACCTTC.

This chain uses TRBV4-2 with TRBJ1-6; maybe TRBD1 (5 bases). V was pared by 0 bases and J by 4 bases, with 22 bases between. The length of the CDR3 is 20 residues. In germline, CDR1 is LGHNA, CDR2 YNFKEQ. Here the CDR3 reads CASSQEEGQRGSPYNSPLHF. CDR3 sequence (DNA): TGTGCCAGCAGCCAAGAAGAGGGGCAAAGAGGATCACCTTATAATTCACCCCTCCACTTT.

The rearrangement uses TRBV11-3 and TRBJ2-7; D remains ambiguous. Germline V gene data show CDR1 as SGHNT and CDR2 as YENEEA. Trimming pared 4 bases from V and 6 bases from J, leaving 13 bases between. The CDR3 covers 13 residues. The CDR3 protein is CASSYLGSFEQYF. The DNA for the CDR3 is TGTGCCAGCAGCTATCTCGGGTCTTTCGAGCAGTACTTC.

The V call is TRBV20-1, the J call TRBJ2-5; D might be TRBD2 (6 bases). The end of the DNA aligns better with TRBJ2-1, so the J call may be wrong. This CDR3 has 13 amino acids. The V gene's germline CDR1 is DFQATT and CDR2 SNEGSKA (reference sequence). DNA for the CDR3: TGCAGTGCTAGATCCGGACTAATCAATGAGCAGTTCTTC. Encoded protein: CSARSGLINEQFF.

The sample holds a few counts of this clonotype. V gene TRBV4-3 combines with J gene TRBJ2-3; 13 bases align to TRBD2. Germline V gives CDR1 LGHNA, CDR2 YSLEER. The CDR3 loop spans 17 amino acids. With V trimmed by 1 base and J by 2 bases, 3 bases remained unmatched. The CDR3 DNA follows: TGCGCCAGCAGCCAAGGGACTAGCGGGGGAACCACAGATACGCAGTATTTT. Its protein is CASSQGTSGGTTDTQYF.

V is TRBV7-9 and J is TRBJ2-5, with D possibly being TRBD1 (5 bases). The CDR3 length is 13 residues. Deletions cut 5 bases from V and 7 bases from J, with 14 bases between. The germline V gene has CDR1 SEHNR and CDR2 FQNEAQ (reference sequence). The CDR3 coding sequence is TGTGCCAGCAGCGCCGACAGTCGGGTGACCCAGTACTTC. This codes for CASSADSRVTQYF.

J is TRBJ2-1 and V is TRBV10-3, with D hard to call. The tail of the sequence fits TRBJ2-7 better, so the J call may be wrong. CDR1 and CDR2 (germline): ENHRY, SYGVKD. CDR3 size: 14 residues. The CDR3 DNA sequence: TGTGCCATCCGCAGAGGAACAAATTTCTACGAGCAGTACTTC. Its translation is CAIRRGTNFYEQYF.

The chain is built from TRBV20-1 and TRBJ2-5; 9 bases align to TRBD1. The closer fit of TRBJ2-7 to the DNA end suggests the J call may be wrong. The CDR3 is 14 residues long. CDR1 and CDR2 from the germline V gene are DFQATT and SNEGSKA (reference sequence). This chain's CDR3 is CSADPGQGSGEQYF. The CDR3 nucleotides are TGCAGTGCTGACCCGGGACAGGGATCCGGCGAGCAGTACTTC.

V usage is TRBV12-3 or TRBV12-4 and J usage is TRBJ2-2, with D perhaps matching TRBD2 (5 bases). The V end lost 3 bases, the J end lost 6 bases, and 11 bases lay between the germline ends. The CDR3 has 14 amino acids. CDR3 sequence: CASSFNGIAGELFF. The CDR3, as DNA: TGTGCCAGCAGTTTTAACGGGATAGCCGGGGAGCTGTTTTTT.

This clonotype has more than one count but fewer than ten. This rearrangement joins TRBV6-5 to TRBJ2-1, with a weak D call TRBD2 (6 bases). V was shortened by 8 bases and J by 0 bases, with 8 bases between the two germline ends. The CDR3 spans 13 residues. CDR1 is MNHEY, CDR2 SVGAGI, per germline. The CDR3 DNA follows: TGTGCCAGCGGGACTGGCTCCTACAATGAGCAGTTCTTC. Residues: CASGTGSYNEQFF.

The table lists this clonotype with a few counts. The V gene is TRBV2, the J gene TRBJ2-1, with 9 bases matching TRBD1. With V trimmed by 6 bases and J by 6 bases, 6 bases remained unmatched. CDR1 and CDR2 from the germline V gene are SNHLY and FYNNEI. The length of the CDR3 is 14 residues. This chain's CDR3 is CASSGTGKGNEQFF. In DNA, the CDR3 is TGTGCCAGCAGCGGGACAGGGAAGGGCAATGAGCAGTTCTTC.

A remark on this clonotype: An end of the junction differs from the germline gene, which may be a read error. V usage is TRBV10-3 and J usage is TRBJ1-4; D is possibly TRBD1 (6 bases). CDR3 length equals 15 residues. Germline values: CDR1 ENHRY, CDR2 SYGVKD. Here the CDR3 reads CAISPSAGEDEKLFF. As DNA, the CDR3 is TGTGCCATCAGTCCGTCGGCAGGGGAAGATGAAAAGCTGTTTTTT.

The chain is built from TRBV4-1 and TRBJ1-2; 10 bases are shared with TRBD1. Germline V gene lookup returns CDR1 MGHRA and CDR2 YSYEKL. V shed 2 bases, J shed 7 bases, and the junction held 10 bases outside the gene matches. This CDR3 is built from 16 residues. The CDR3 region has the DNA TGCGCCAGCAGCCAACCTATTCAGGGGACAGGGGCTGGCTACACCTTC. Its translation: CASSQPIQGTGAGYTF.

The J gene is TRBJ2-5, the V gene TRBV7-9; no clear D. The CDR3 sequence is 11 residues long. Germline CDR1 SEHNR, CDR2 FQNEAQ (reference sequence). Trimming pared 2 bases from V and 11 bases from J, leaving 9 bases between. The CDR3 loop is CASSLNGWQYF. The CDR3 region has the DNA TGTGCCAGCAGCTTAAACGGCTGGCAGTACTTC. Variable domain in full (rest from reference TRBV7-9 and TRBJ2-5): DTGVSQNPRHKITKRGQNVTFRCDPISEHNRLYWYRQTLGQGPEFLTYFQNEAQLEKSRLLSDRFSAERPKGSFSTLEIQRTEQGDSAMYLCASSLNGWQYFGPGTRLLVL.

Only a few counts were recorded for this clonotype. This chain uses TRBV6-2 or TRBV6-3 with TRBJ2-3; the match to TRBD2 covers 8 bases. With V trimmed by 7 bases and J by 2 bases, 8 bases remained unmatched. The CDR3 extends over 15 amino acids. CDR1 is MNHEY, CDR2 SVGEGT, per germline. CDR3: CASIRSGGVTDTQYF. CDR3 sequence (DNA): TGTGCCAGCATTAGAAGCGGGGGCGTCACAGATACGCAGTATTTT.

Here the CDR3 reads CASTFGGPRYYGYTF. CDR3 in DNA: TGTGCCAGCACCTTTGGAGGACCGCGATACTATGGCTACACCTTC. This rearrangement joins TRBV12-3 or TRBV12-4 to TRBJ1-2; unclear D gene. Trimming stripped 7 bases from V and 3 bases from J, with 18 bases between. There are 15 residues in the CDR3.

The CDR3 loop is CASSGYGSHGQYF. The CDR3 DNA reads TGTGCCAGCAGCGGGTATGGGTCCCACGGGCAGTACTTC. The chain is built from TRBV11-2 and TRBJ2-7, with D unclear. Germline CDR1 is SGHAT and CDR2 is FQNNGV. V was cut by 5 bases and J by 9 bases, with 17 bases left in between. This CDR3 region has 13 residues.

This clonotype turned up a few times. The chain joins TRBV2 to TRBJ2-3; TRBD2 agrees at 8 bases. In germline, CDR1 is SNHLY, CDR2 FYNNEI. This CDR3 is 15 amino acids long. Losses at the gene ends were 4 bases for V and 0 bases for J; bases not matched to a gene: 3. CDR3 in DNA: TGTGCCAGCAGTGTACTAGCGGCAAGCACAGATACGCAGTATTTT. Its translation is CASSVLAASTDTQYF.